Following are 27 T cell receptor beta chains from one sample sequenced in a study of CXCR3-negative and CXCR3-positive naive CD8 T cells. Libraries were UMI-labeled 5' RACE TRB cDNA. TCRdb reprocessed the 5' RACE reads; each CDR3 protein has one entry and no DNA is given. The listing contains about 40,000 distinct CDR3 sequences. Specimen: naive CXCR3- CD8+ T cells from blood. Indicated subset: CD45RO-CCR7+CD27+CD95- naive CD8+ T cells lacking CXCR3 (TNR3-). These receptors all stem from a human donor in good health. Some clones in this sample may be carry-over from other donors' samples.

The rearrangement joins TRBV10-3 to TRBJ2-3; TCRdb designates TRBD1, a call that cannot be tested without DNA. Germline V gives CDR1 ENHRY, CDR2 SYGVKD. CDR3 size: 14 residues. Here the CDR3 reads CAIGAGTSTDTQYF.

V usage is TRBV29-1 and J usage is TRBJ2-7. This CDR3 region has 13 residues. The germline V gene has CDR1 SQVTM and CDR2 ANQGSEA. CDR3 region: CSVAHGVSYEQYF.

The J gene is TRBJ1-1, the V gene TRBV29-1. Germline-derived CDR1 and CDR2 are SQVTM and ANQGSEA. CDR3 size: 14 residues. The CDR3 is CSVDFRPEGTEAFF. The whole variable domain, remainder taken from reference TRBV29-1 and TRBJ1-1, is SAVISQKPSRDICQRGTSLTIQCQVDSQVTMMFWYRQQPGQSLTLIATANQGSEATYESGFVIDKFPISRPNLTFSTLTVSNMSPEDSSIYLCSVDFRPEGTEAFFGQGTRLTVV.

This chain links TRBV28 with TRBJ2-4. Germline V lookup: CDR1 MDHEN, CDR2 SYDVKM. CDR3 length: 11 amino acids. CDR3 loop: CASSIPNIQYF.

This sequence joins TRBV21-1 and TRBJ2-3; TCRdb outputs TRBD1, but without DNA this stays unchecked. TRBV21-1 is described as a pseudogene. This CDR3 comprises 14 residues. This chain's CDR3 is CAVSRQGGSDTQYF.

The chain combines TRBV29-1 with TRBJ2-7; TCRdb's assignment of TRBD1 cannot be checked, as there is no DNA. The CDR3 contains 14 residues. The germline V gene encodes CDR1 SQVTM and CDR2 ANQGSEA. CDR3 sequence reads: CSVEGTGGPYEQYF.

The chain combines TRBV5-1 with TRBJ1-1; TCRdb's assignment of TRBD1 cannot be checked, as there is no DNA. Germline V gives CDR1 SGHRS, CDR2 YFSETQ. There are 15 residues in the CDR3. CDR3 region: CASSGPGTEVTEAFF.

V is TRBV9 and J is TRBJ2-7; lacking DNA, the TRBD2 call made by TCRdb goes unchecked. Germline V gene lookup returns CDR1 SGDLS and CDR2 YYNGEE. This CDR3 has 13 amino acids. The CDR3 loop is CASSWGEGYEQYF.

CDR3 amino acids: CASRGNTGELFF. This chain uses TRBV28 with TRBJ2-2; TCRdb's assignment of TRBD1 cannot be checked, as there is no DNA. The CDR3 is made up of 12 amino acids. Per germline, CDR1 MDHEN and CDR2 SYDVKM.

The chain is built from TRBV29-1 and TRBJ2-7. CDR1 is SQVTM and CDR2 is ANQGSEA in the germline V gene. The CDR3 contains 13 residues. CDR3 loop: CSVEAPDSYEQYF.

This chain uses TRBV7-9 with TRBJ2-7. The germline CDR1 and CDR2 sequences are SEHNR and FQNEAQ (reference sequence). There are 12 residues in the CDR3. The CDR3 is CASRKDNYEQYF.

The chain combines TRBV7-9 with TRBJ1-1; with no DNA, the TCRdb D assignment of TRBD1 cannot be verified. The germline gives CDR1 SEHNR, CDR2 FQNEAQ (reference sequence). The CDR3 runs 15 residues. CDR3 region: CASRQSWPGHTDAFF.

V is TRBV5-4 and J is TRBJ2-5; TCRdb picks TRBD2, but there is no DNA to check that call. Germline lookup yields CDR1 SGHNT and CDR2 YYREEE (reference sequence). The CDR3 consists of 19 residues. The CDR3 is CASSHKGRGGRSSEETQYF.

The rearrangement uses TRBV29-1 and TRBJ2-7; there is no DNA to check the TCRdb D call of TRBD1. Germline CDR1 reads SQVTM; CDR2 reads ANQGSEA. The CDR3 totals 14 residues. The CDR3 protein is CSVVGGQGFYEQYF.

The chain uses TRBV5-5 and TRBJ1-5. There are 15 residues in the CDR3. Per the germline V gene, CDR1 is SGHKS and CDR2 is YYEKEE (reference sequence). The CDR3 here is CASSFLLDSNQPQHF.

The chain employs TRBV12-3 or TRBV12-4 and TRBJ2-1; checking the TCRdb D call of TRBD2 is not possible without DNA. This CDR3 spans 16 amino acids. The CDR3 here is CASSFRTSGGGDEQFF.

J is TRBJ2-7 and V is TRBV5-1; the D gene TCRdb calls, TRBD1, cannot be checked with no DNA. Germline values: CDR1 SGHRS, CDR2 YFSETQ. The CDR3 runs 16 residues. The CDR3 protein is CASSLVPGQVSYEQYF.

The CDR3 loop reads CASSLAFQGSTGELFF. V is TRBV5-6 and J is TRBJ2-2; TCRdb gives TRBD1 as the D gene, but with no DNA this cannot be confirmed. CDR1 is SGHDT and CDR2 is YYEEEE in the germline V gene. CDR3 length: 16 residues.

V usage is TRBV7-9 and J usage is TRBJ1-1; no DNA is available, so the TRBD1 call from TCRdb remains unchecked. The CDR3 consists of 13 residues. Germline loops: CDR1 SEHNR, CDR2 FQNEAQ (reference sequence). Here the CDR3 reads CASSHGAGTEAFF.

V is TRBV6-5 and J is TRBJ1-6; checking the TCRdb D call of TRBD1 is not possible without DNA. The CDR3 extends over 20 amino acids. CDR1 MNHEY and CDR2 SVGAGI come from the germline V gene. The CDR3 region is CASSYSGDTWPSSYNSPLHF.

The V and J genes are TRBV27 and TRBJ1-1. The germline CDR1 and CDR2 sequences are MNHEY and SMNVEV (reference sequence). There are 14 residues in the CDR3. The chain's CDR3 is CASRLGWVDTEAFF.

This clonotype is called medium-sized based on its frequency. This CDR3 is CAGGESSYNEQFF. The gene calls are TRBV10-3 and TRBJ2-1. The CDR3 is 13 amino acids. Germline lookup yields CDR1 ENHRY and CDR2 SYGVKD.

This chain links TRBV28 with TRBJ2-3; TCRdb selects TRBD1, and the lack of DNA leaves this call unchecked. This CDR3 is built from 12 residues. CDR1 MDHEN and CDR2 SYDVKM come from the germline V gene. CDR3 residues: CASEGGIDTQYF.

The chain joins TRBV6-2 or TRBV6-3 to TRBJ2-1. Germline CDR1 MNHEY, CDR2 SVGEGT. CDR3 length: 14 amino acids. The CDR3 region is CASSPQTPYNEQFF.

The CDR3: CASFGGTGELFF. The chain employs TRBV6-6 and TRBJ2-2; the D call of TRBD1 rests on TCRdb alone, since no DNA is present to check it. The CDR3 totals 12 residues. Looked up from germline, CDR1 is MNHNY and CDR2 is SVGAGI (reference sequence).

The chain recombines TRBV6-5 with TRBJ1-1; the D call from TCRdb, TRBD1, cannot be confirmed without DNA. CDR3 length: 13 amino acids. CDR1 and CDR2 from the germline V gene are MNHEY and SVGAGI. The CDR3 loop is CASSYGRYTEAFF.

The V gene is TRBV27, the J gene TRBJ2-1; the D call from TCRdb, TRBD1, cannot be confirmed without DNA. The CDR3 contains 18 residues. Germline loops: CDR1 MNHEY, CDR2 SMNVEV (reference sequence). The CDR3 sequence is CASSLRLGQLANYNEQFF.